This T cell receptor beta chain came from a study of blood T cell repertoires in COVID-19. Across the study: Acute and convalescent COVID-19 samples came from the United States, Italy and Spain.

Germline CDR1 is SGHTA and CDR2 is FQGTGA. Trimming removed 5 bases from V and 0 bases from J; junction bases left unmatched: 12. The CDR3 totals 18 residues. TCRdb keeps only in-frame clones here, not all; method: immunoSEQ multiplex PCR. The table has about 290,000 clones, approximately 80% seen once. The V gene is TRBV7-3, the J gene TRBJ2-3; 9 bases are a match to TRBD2. Sample: peripheral blood. The TCR was taken from a woman aged 45-65 years with active or convalescent COVID-19. DNA for the CDR3: TGTGCCAGCAGCGCGAGTCGGACTAGCGACTTTAGCACAGATACGCAGTATTTT. Protein product: CASSASRTSDFSTDTQYF. Using reference TRBV7-3 and TRBJ2-3 for the parts outside the CDR3, the full variable domain is GAGVSQTPSNKVTEKGKYVELRCDPISGHTALYWYRQSLGQGPEFLIYFQGTGAADDSGLPNDRFFAVRPEGSVSTLKIQRTERGDSAVYLCASSASRTSDFSTDTQYFGPGTRLTVL.